The 5 T cell receptor beta chains in this list originate from one sample, sequenced in a study of blood T cell repertoires in COVID-19. Sequencing was performed with immunoSEQ multiplex PCR; in TCRdb, only in-frame clones are kept and a portion is missing. The sample carries about 180,000 clones, roughly 82% recorded once. Sequencing was done on a sample of PBMCs or T cells enriched from blood (not recorded which). The origin of the receptors is a man aged 50 to 59 who had recovered from COVID-19.

The chain carries TRBV5-1 and TRBJ1-2, with 9 bases lining up with TRBD1. Germline loops: CDR1 SGHRS, CDR2 YFSETQ. This CDR3 comprises 16 residues. V dropped 6 bases and J dropped 4; count of bases not matched to a gene: 13. CDR3 DNA: TGCGCCAGCATCGGACAGGGGCCTGATCGGGTCTATGGCTACACCTTC. This encodes CASIGQGPDRVYGYTF.

The chain has TRBV19 and TRBJ2-2; D might be TRBD1 (5 bases). The germline V gene has CDR1 LNHDA and CDR2 SQIVND (reference sequence). The CDR3 is 15 amino acids. Trimming shortened V by 5 bases and J by 2 bases, and 12 bases separated the two germline ends. The chain's CDR3 is CASSLQAVNTGELFF. The CDR3 coding sequence is TGTGCCAGTAGTTTACAGGCCGTAAACACCGGGGAGCTGTTTTTT.

The chain employs TRBV15 and TRBJ2-1, with TRBD2 matching over 7 bases. After removal of 5 bases from V and 5 bases from J, the junction contained 9 bases not matched to a gene. Germline V lookup: CDR1 LNHNV, CDR2 YYDKDF (reference sequence). The CDR3 runs to 15 residues. CDR3 sequence reads: CATSRPGGGNNEQFF. In DNA, the CDR3 is TGTGCCACCAGCCGGCCTGGCGGGGGAAACAATGAGCAGTTCTTC.

The chain combines TRBV6-2 or TRBV6-3 with TRBJ1-1; D unresolved. Germline assignment: CDR1 MNHEY and CDR2 SVGEGT. This CDR3 comprises 15 residues. V was pared by 0 bases and J by 5 bases, with 13 bases between. This CDR3 is CASSYSTESQTEAFF. CDR3 DNA sequence: TGTGCCAGCAGTTACTCGACTGAGTCCCAGACTGAAGCTTTCTTT.

This clone is a singleton in its sample. This chain links TRBV5-5 with TRBJ1-1, with TRBD1 matching over 7 bases. CDR1 is SGHKS, CDR2 YYEKEE, per germline (reference sequence). V was clipped by 3 bases and J by 5 bases; unmatched bases: 10. The CDR3 loop spans 15 amino acids. DNA for the CDR3: TGTGCCAGCAGCTACACGGGACAGACAAATACTGAAGCTTTCTTT. Residues: CASSYTGQTNTEAFF.